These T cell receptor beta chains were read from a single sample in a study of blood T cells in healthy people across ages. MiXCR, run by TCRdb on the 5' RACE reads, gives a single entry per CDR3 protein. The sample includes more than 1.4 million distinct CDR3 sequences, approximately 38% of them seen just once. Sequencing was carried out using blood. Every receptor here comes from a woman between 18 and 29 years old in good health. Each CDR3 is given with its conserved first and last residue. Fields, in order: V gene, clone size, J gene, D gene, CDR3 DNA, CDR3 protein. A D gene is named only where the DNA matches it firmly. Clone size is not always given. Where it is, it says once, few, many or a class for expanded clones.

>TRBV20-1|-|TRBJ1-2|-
TGCAGTGCTCGACAAGAGGCAGGGCGCTATGGCTACACCTTC
CSARQEAGRYGYTF
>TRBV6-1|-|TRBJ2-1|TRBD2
TGTGCCAGCAGTGAAGGGGCGGGAGGGCCCTACAATGAGCAGTTCTTC
CASSEGAGGPYNEQFF
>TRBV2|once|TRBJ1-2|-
TGTGCCAGCCGACTAGTATATGGCTACACCTTC
CASRLVYGYTF
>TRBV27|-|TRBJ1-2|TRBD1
TGTGCCAGCAGTTTAGTTGACAGGGGCCTGAACTATGGCTACACCTTC
CASSLVDRGLNYGYTF
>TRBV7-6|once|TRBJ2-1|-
TGTGCCAGCAGCCTGCTGTCGATGTCGATGGTGTTTGAGCAGTTCTTC
CASSLLSMSMVFEQFF
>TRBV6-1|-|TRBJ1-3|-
TGTGCCAGCAGTGAAATTCCAAACACCATATATTTT
CASSEIPNTIYF
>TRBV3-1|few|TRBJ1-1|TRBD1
TGTGCCAGCAGCCAATGGGACAGGGGATTGAACACTGAAGCTTTCTTT
CASSQWDRGLNTEAFF
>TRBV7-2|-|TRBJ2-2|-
TGTGCCAGCAGCTTACGACTAGGGAACACCGGGGAGCTGTTTTTT
CASSLRLGNTGELFF
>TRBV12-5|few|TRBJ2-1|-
TGTGCTAGTGGTTTCCCCCCTGAGCAGTTCTTC
CASGFPPEQFF
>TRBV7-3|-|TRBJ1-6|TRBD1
TGTGCCAGCAGCGCGACAGGGGGAGGTTCACCCCTCCACTTT
CASSATGGGSPLHF
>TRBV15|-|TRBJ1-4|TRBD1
TGTGCCGTCCCCGGGACAGTTAATGAAAAACTGTTTTTT
CAVPGTVNEKLFF
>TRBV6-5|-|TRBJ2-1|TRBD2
TGTGCCAGCAGACAACTAGCGGGAGGTTTCAATGAGCAGTTCTTC
CASRQLAGGFNEQFF
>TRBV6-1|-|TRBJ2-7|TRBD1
TGTGCCAGCAAGACAGGGGAAGGAACAGCCTACAATGAGCAGTACTTC
CASKTGEGTAYNEQYF
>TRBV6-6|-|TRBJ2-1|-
TGTGCCAGCAGTGACTTTGGCGGGTCGGAGCAGTTCTTC
CASSDFGGSEQFF
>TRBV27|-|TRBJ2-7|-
TGTGCCAGCAGTGTAGGGACAAGGCCCTACGAGCAGTACTTC
CASSVGTRPYEQYF
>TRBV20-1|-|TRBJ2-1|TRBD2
TGCAGTGCTAGAGATGGGGCTAGCGGGAGCCCCTACAATGAGCAGTTCTTC
CSARDGASGSPYNEQFF
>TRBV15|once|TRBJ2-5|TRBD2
TGTGCCACCAGCTCGGGGGGGAGCCAAGAGACCCAGTACTTC
CATSSGGSQETQYF
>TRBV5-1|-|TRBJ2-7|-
TGCGCCAGCAAGGAGGGGGGTCACGAGCAGTACTTC
CASKEGGHEQYF
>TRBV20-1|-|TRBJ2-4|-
TGCAGTGCCGGAGCCTGGAATCTTTTAGAGGGGGAGCAGTACTTC
CSAGAWNLLEGEQYF
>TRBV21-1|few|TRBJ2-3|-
TGTGCCAGCAGCAAAGGGGAGGGCTCAGATACGCAGTATTTT
CASSKGEGSDTQYF
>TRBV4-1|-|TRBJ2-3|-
TGCGCCAGCAGCCAAACCCCGAGGTCTAGCACAGATACGCAGTATTTT
CASSQTPRSSTDTQYF
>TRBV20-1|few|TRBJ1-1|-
TGCAGTGCTATGAGGGACTCAGCTAACACTGAAGCTTTCTTT
CSAMRDSANTEAFF
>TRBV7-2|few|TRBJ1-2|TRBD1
TGTGCCAGCAGCTTCGTAGTGACAGGGGTCTATGGCTACACCTTC
CASSFVVTGVYGYTF
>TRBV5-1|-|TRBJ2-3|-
TGCGCCAGCAGACTGGCGTACTTCTCAGATACGCAGTATTTT
CASRLAYFSDTQYF
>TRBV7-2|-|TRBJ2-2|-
TGTGCCAGCAGCTTAGAGGCTAGCGTACCCGGGGAGCTGTTTTTT
CASSLEASVPGELFF
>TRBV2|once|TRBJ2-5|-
TGTGCCAGCAGTAAAGGCCGTGTCGGAGGAGAGACCCAGTACTTC
CASSKGRVGGETQYF
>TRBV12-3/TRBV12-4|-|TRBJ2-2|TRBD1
TGTGCCAGCAGTTGGGCAGGGGGTAACACCGGGGAGCTGTTTTTT
CASSWAGGNTGELFF
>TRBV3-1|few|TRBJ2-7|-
TGTGCCAGCAGCCCCGGGACGAAGAGCTCCTACGAGCAGTACTTC
CASSPGTKSSYEQYF
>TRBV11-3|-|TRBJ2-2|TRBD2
TGTGCCAGCAGGGGGGCTAGCGGGGATACAACCGGGGAGCTGTTTTTT
CASRGASGDTTGELFF